Listed below are T cell receptor beta chains from one sample, sequenced in a study of regulatory T cells in long-lasting Graves disease. TCRdb passed the multiplex PCR reads through MiXCR, listing each CDR3 protein once. Among roughly 510,000 distinct CDR3 sequences listed, about 16% were seen once. In addition, the sample was reused for a study of T cells in Graves' hyperthyroidism and ophthalmopathy.

Sequences were derived from peripheral blood mononuclear cells (PBMCs), sampled at new diagnosis, from a patient treated with antithyroid drugs. The source is a man aged 18 to 35 with Graves disease. Each CDR3 is given with its conserved first and last residue. The D gene is left open where the match is weak. The size of a clone is reported for some rows only, either as once, few or many, or as a class for expanded clones.

cdr3_aa,cdr3_nt,j_call,v_call,clone_size,d_call
CATTGGDGYTF,TGTGCCACCACGGGGGGAGATGGCTACACCTTC,TRBJ1-2,TRBV12-3/TRBV12-4,few,NA
CASSTPNYGYTF,TGTGCCAGCAGTACACCCAACTATGGCTACACCTTC,TRBJ1-2,TRBV7-9,many,NA
CASSGGIEGETQYF,TGTGCCAGCAGCGGCGGGATAGAGGGAGAGACCCAGTACTTC,TRBJ2-5,TRBV5-1,NA,NA
CACQDGRSEKLFF,TGTGCCTGTCAGGACGGACGTAGCGAAAAACTGTTTTTT,TRBJ1-4,TRBV30,many,NA
CASEFWGDNEQFF,TGTGCCAGCGAGTTTTGGGGGGACAATGAGCAGTTCTTC,TRBJ2-1,TRBV12-3/TRBV12-4,many,NA
CASSSGTVYSNQPQHF,TGTGCCAGCAGTTCCGGGACAGTTTATAGCAATCAGCCCCAGCATTTT,TRBJ1-5,TRBV12-3/TRBV12-4,many,TRBD1
CASRRSWGSSGNTIYF,TGTGCCAGCAGACGATCCTGGGGCAGCTCTGGAAACACCATATATTTT,TRBJ1-3,TRBV28,many,NA
CASSSTTNTEAFF,TGTGCCAGCAGTTCTACAACAAACACTGAAGCTTTCTTT,TRBJ1-1,TRBV12-3/TRBV12-4,many,NA
CRSPSYEQYF,TGCAGGTCCCCCTCCTACGAGCAGTACTTC,TRBJ2-7,TRBV20-1,many,NA
CDISELSNYEQYF,TGTGACATCAGTGAGTTGTCTAACTACGAGCAGTACTTC,TRBJ2-7,TRBV10-3,NA,NA
CASSGTGGTYEQYF,TGTGCCAGCAGCGGGACAGGGGGTACTTACGAGCAGTACTTC,TRBJ2-7,TRBV6-1,NA,TRBD1
CASRLWAARTGELFF,TGCGCCAGCAGGCTTTGGGCGGCGAGGACCGGGGAGCTGTTTTTT,TRBJ2-2,TRBV5-1,NA,NA
CASSLSIGVYNEQFF,TGTGCCAGCTCCCTCTCAATAGGCGTTTACAATGAGCAGTTCTTC,TRBJ2-1,TRBV18,many,NA
CASSGELARETQYF,TGTGCCAGCAGCGGTGAACTAGCCAGAGAGACCCAGTACTTC,TRBJ2-5,TRBV4-2,NA,NA
CASSHRTGPLEQYF,TGTGCCAGCAGCCATAGGACAGGGCCCCTCGAGCAGTACTTC,TRBJ2-7,TRBV14,NA,TRBD1
CASSKLESDTQYF,TGTGCCAGCTCAAAACTAGAATCAGATACGCAGTATTTT,TRBJ2-3,TRBV18,few,NA
CSAGQGSGNTIYF,TGCAGTGCCGGGCAGGGATCTGGAAACACCATATATTTT,TRBJ1-3,TRBV20-1,few,NA
CAWRGWTGATYQETQYF,TGTGCCTGGAGGGGTTGGACAGGGGCCACGTACCAAGAGACCCAGTACTTC,TRBJ2-5,TRBV30,NA,TRBD1
CASSSTRVIYNEQFF,TGTGCCAGCAGTTCCACCAGAGTGATTTACAATGAGCAGTTCTTC,TRBJ2-1,TRBV27,few,NA
CASSYPRQGTDTQYF,TGTGCCAGCAGTTACCCTCGGCAGGGTACAGATACGCAGTATTTT,TRBJ2-3,TRBV6-2/TRBV6-3,many,NA
CASSYSLAPVTDTQYF,TGTGCCAGCAGTTACTCCCTAGCTCCAGTCACAGATACGCAGTATTTT,TRBJ2-3,TRBV6-5,few,NA
CASPRLAGDTDTQYF,TGTGCCAGCCCCCGCCTAGCGGGCGACACAGATACGCAGTATTTT,TRBJ2-3,TRBV6-7,NA,TRBD2
CASSQDEFGTGSYEQYF,TGTGCCAGCAGCCAAGATGAGTTCGGGACGGGTTCCTACGAGCAGTACTTC,TRBJ2-7,TRBV3-1,few,NA
CASQLNTNTGELFF,TGTGCCAGTCAGTTGAACACGAACACCGGGGAGCTGTTTTTT,TRBJ2-2,TRBV2,many,NA
CASSLRGRHDEQFF,TGTGCCAGCAGTTTAAGGGGGCGCCACGATGAGCAGTTCTTC,TRBJ2-1,TRBV28,many,TRBD1
CASSLEPDSNQPQHF,TGCGCCAGCAGCTTGGAGCCAGATAGCAATCAGCCCCAGCATTTT,TRBJ1-5,TRBV5-1,NA,NA
CASSLTFWTGRATEAFF,TGTGCCAGCAGCTTGACTTTTTGGACAGGCCGGGCCACTGAAGCTTTCTTT,TRBJ1-1,TRBV7-2,NA,TRBD1
CANRDSSGRGYTF,TGTGCCAACCGGGACTCCTCGGGGAGAGGCTACACCTTC,TRBJ1-2,TRBV28,NA,NA
CASSFDRGYGYTF,TGTGCCAGCAGCTTCGACAGGGGCTATGGCTACACCTTC,TRBJ1-2,TRBV27,many,TRBD1
CASSAGTLAGEKYNEQFF,TGTGCCAGCAGCGCCGGAACCCTAGCGGGAGAGAAATACAATGAGCAGTTCTTC,TRBJ2-1,TRBV12-3/TRBV12-4,few,TRBD2
CASSASGLATRADTQYF,TGTGCCAGCAGCGCCTCCGGCCTAGCGACCCGAGCAGATACGCAGTATTTT,TRBJ2-3,TRBV7-3,NA,NA
CASSLDSSRETQYF,TGTGCCAGCAGCTTAGATTCTAGTAGGGAGACCCAGTACTTC,TRBJ2-5,TRBV7-3,many,NA
CASSETLGEGMSSYNEQFF,TGTGCCAGCAGCGAGACCTTGGGGGAGGGGATGAGCTCCTACAATGAGCAGTTCTTC,TRBJ2-1,TRBV9,few,TRBD2
CASSPAVNTEAFF,TGTGCCAGCTCACCTGCGGTGAACACTGAAGCTTTCTTT,TRBJ1-1,TRBV18,many,NA
CASSSPGQQFTSSYNSPLHF,TGTGCCAGCAGTTCGCCGGGACAGCAATTTACAAGCTCCTATAATTCACCCCTCCACTTT,TRBJ1-6,TRBV28,many,TRBD1
CASSSPRGPPTPNSYEQYF,TGTGCCAGCAGCTCCCCCCGGGGGCCCCCGACCCCTAACTCCTACGAGCAGTACTTC,TRBJ2-7,TRBV7-2,many,NA
CSAWREGQNIQYF,TGCAGTGCTTGGCGGGAGGGACAAAACATTCAGTACTTC,TRBJ2-4,TRBV20-1,few,TRBD2
CASSRASGGETQYF,TGTGCCAGCTCCCGGGCCTCCGGGGGAGAGACCCAGTACTTC,TRBJ2-5,TRBV7-3,NA,NA
CASSPGTSGSSQEQYF,TGTGCCAGCAGCCCCGGGACTAGCGGGAGTAGCCAGGAGCAGTACTTC,TRBJ2-7,TRBV4-2,NA,TRBD2
CASSYSLFGWEQYF,TGTGCCAGCAGTTACTCGCTTTTCGGTTGGGAGCAGTACTTC,TRBJ2-7,TRBV6-5,few,NA
CSAPGGTAFYEQYF,TGCAGTGCTCCTGGCGGGACAGCCTTCTACGAGCAGTACTTC,TRBJ2-7,TRBV20-1,many,NA
CASSLAGQGDTGELFF,TGCGCCAGCAGCTTGGCGGGACAGGGGGACACCGGGGAGCTGTTTTTT,TRBJ2-2,TRBV5-1,many,TRBD1
CSARDPGLAGYEQYF,TGCAGTGCTAGAGACCCGGGACTAGCGGGTTACGAGCAGTACTTC,TRBJ2-7,TRBV20-1,few,TRBD2
CASSPPRGVGYEQYF,TGTGCCAGCAGCCCCCCCCGTGGGGTCGGCTACGAGCAGTACTTC,TRBJ2-7,TRBV7-9,NA,NA
CASSQDSGGTDTQYF,TGCGCCAGCAGCCAAGATTCAGGGGGAACAGATACGCAGTATTTT,TRBJ2-3,TRBV4-1,few,TRBD1
CASRTGRNEQYF,TGTGCCAGCCGGACAGGGAGGAACGAGCAGTACTTC,TRBJ2-7,TRBV28,few,TRBD1
CASSFGGPTDTQYF,TGTGCCAGCAGCTTCGGCGGACCCACAGATACGCAGTATTTT,TRBJ2-3,TRBV11-1,many,NA
CSTPGPWDGSVTDTQYF,TGCAGCACCCCGGGGCCCTGGGATGGGTCAGTGACAGATACGCAGTATTTT,TRBJ2-3,TRBV29-1,few,NA
CAWSVMGGKRGKLFF,TGTGCCTGGAGTGTTATGGGCGGGAAGAGGGGAAAACTGTTTTTT,TRBJ1-4,TRBV30,NA,NA
CSAKGQGGYEQYF,TGCAGTGCAAAGGGACAGGGTGGCTACGAGCAGTACTTC,TRBJ2-7,TRBV20-1,NA,TRBD1
CSVEKNTEAFF,TGCAGTGTGGAGAAGAACACTGAAGCTTTCTTT,TRBJ1-1,TRBV20-1,many,NA
CSARGGTSGRGGTDTQYF,TGCAGTGCTAGAGGGGGGACTAGCGGGAGGGGTGGCACAGATACGCAGTATTTT,TRBJ2-3,TRBV20-1,NA,TRBD2
CASSDIRDRGYEQYF,TGTGCCAGCAGTGACATCCGGGACAGGGGCTACGAGCAGTACTTC,TRBJ2-7,TRBV2,many,TRBD1
CASSPFAGRAMNTEAFF,TGTGCCAGCAGCCCTTTCGCGGGACGCGCTATGAACACTGAAGCTTTCTTT,TRBJ1-1,TRBV14,few,NA
CASSFQGGDNQPQHF,TGTGCCAGCAGCTTCCAGGGGGGCGACAATCAGCCCCAGCATTTT,TRBJ1-5,TRBV7-3,NA,TRBD1
CASSLWGLAGVDEQFF,TGTGCCAGCAGTTTATGGGGACTAGCGGGAGTAGATGAGCAGTTCTTC,TRBJ2-1,TRBV27,NA,TRBD2
CASSFTSGSYNEQFF,TGTGCCAGCAGCTTTACTAGCGGCTCCTACAATGAGCAGTTCTTC,TRBJ2-1,TRBV11-2,many,TRBD2
CSALAHEQFF,TGCAGTGCTTTAGCCCATGAGCAGTTCTTC,TRBJ2-1,TRBV20-1,many,NA
CASSPGGREEGTQYF,TGTGCCAGCAGCCCGGGGGGGCGGGAGGAAGGGACCCAGTACTTC,TRBJ2-5,TRBV11-2,many,TRBD2
CASSEAWTSGRLAKNIQYF,TGTGCCAGCAGTGAAGCTTGGACTAGCGGGCGACTAGCCAAAAACATTCAGTACTTC,TRBJ2-4,TRBV6-1,many,TRBD2